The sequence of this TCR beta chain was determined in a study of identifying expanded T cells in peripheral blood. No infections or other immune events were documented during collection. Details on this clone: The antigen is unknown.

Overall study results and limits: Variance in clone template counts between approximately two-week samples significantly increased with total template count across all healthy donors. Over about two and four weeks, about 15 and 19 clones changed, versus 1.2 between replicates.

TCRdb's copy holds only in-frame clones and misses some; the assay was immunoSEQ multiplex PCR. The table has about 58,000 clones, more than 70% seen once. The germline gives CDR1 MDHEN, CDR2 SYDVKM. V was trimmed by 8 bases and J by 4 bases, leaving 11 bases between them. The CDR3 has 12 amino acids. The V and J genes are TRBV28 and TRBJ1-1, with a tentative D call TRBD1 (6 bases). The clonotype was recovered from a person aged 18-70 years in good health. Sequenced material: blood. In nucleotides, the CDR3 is TGTGCCAGCGGAAGGGGGGGCACTGAAGCTTTCTTT. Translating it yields CASGRGGTEAFF.